A selection of T cell receptor beta chains follows, all from one sample in a study of molecular identifiers for immune sequencing clone quantification. One entry per CDR3 protein, called by TCRdb with MiXCR from the PCR reads. This table holds roughly 300,000 distinct CDR3 sequences, about a quarter found once. Material for sequencing was naive CD8+ T cells from blood, with Jurkat cell RNA spiked in. The receptor source for this set is a human donor in good health. Some libraries in this study had Jurkat cell RNA spiked in. The CDR3 runs from the conserved cysteine through the conserved F or W. The order of the fields is V gene, J gene, CDR3 protein.

TRBV19	TRBJ2-7	CASSVRDRGPYEQYF
TRBV6-2/TRBV6-3	TRBJ2-3	CASMSREFTTDTQYF
TRBV3-1	TRBJ2-5	CASSPGTVKKTQYF
TRBV28	TRBJ1-5	CASSFALNQPQHF
TRBV7-9	TRBJ2-5	CASSLVLGEKETQYF
TRBV9	TRBJ2-2	CASSVAFATNTGELFF
TRBV4-3	TRBJ2-7	CASSQSTSGGYEQYF
TRBV20-1	TRBJ1-1	CSARGTESSLNTKAFF
TRBV13	TRBJ2-3	CASSNQLPTGGGLDTQYF
TRBV4-3	TRBJ1-1	CASSQDRYLLNTEAFF
TRBV24-1	TRBJ2-2	CATSDLRGLDTGELFF